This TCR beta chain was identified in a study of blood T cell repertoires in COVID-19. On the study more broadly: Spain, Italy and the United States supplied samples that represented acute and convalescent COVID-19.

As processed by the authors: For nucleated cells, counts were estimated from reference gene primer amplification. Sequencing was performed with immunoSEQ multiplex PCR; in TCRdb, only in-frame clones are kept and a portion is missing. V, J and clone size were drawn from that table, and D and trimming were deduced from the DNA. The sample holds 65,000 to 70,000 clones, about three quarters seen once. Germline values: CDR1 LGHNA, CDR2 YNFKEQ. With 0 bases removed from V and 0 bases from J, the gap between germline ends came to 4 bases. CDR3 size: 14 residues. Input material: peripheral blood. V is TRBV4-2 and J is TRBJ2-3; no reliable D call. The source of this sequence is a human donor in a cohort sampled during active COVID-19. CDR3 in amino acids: CASSQEGSTDTQYF. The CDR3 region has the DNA TGTGCCAGCAGCCAAGAGGGCAGCACAGATACGCAGTATTTT.